The clone carrying this T cell receptor beta chain was seen a single time. The same CDR3 can be traced to other DNA sequences in this sample. The data are from a study of shared clonotypes between healthy human individuals. Profiled with immunoSEQ multiplex PCR; TCRdb holds only in-frame clones, not every one. This sample has some 1,100,000 clones, with around three quarters found just once. Germline values: CDR1 SQVTM, CDR2 ANQGSEA. J lost 3 bases, V lost 7 bases, and 5 bases had no gene match. The CDR3 extends over 12 amino acids. The receptor was isolated from a man aged 18 to 30 in good health. Some clones in this sample may be carry-over from other donors' samples. The specimen sequenced was memory CD4+ T cells from PBMCs. Documented subset: CD45RA-negative fraction. The chain carries TRBV29-1 and TRBJ2-7, with 8 bases aligning to TRBD1. The CDR3 region has the DNA TGCAGCGCCGGAGGACAGGGCTACGAGCAGTACTTC. Its translation: CSAGGQGYEQYF.